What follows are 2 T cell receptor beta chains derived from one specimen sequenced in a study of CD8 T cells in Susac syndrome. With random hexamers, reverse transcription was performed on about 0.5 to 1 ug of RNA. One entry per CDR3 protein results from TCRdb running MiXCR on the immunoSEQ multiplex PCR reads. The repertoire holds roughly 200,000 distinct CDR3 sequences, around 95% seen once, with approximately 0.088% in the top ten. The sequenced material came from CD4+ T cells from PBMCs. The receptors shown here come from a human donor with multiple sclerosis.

CDR3 amino acids: CAWGRPSGGPFSTDTQYF. The CDR3 coding sequence is TGTGCCTGGGGGCGTCCTAGCGGGGGGCCATTTAGCACAGATACGCAGTATTTT. The chain employs TRBV30 and TRBJ2-3; 11 positions match TRBD2. The CDR3 sequence is 18 residues long. With 5 bases clipped from V and 0 bases from J, the junction kept 13 bases outside the gene matches. Germline V CDR1 and CDR2: GTSNPN, SVGIG (reference sequence).

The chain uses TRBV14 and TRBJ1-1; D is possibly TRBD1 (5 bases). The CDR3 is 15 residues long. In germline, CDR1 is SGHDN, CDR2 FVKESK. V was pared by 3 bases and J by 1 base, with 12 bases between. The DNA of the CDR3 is TGTGCCAGCAGCCATCGCAGGGTTTGGAACACTGAAGCTTTCTTT. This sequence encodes CASSHRRVWNTEAFF.